One sample yielded the 27 T cell receptor beta chains listed below, sequenced in a study of blood T cell repertoires in COVID-19. Generated by immunoSEQ multiplex PCR, the TCRdb table keeps only in-frame clones and is missing some. In the table there are about 210,000 clones, approximately 84% of which are singletons. The sequencing sample was made of peripheral blood. The receptors were gathered from a woman in her forties or fifties with active or convalescent COVID-19.

The chain combines TRBV6-1 with TRBJ1-1, with D perhaps matching TRBD1 (6 bases). Trimming stripped 1 base from V and 4 bases from J, with 19 bases between. Germline V gives CDR1 MNHNS, CDR2 SASEGT. The CDR3 runs to 17 residues. CDR3: CASSEGSGVYRSTEAFF. The CDR3 DNA reads as TGTGCCAGCAGTGAAGGGTCAGGGGTTTATAGGAGCACTGAAGCTTTCTTT.

The V gene is TRBV28, the J gene TRBJ1-1; 11 bases are shared with TRBD1. The CDR3 is 16 amino acids. Per the germline V gene, CDR1 is MDHEN and CDR2 is SYDVKM. V trimming: 5 bases; J trimming: 2 bases; junction bases outside the gene matches: 7. The CDR3 reads CASSPQGQGVNTEAFF. For the CDR3, the DNA is TGTGCCAGCAGTCCACAGGGACAGGGGGTCAACACTGAAGCTTTCTTT.

The chain employs TRBV12-3 or TRBV12-4 and TRBJ1-3; no firm D call. The length of the CDR3 is 13 residues. V gave up 2 bases and J gave up 4 bases, with 6 bases separating them. The CDR3 loop reads CASSLPVGNTIYF. The CDR3 coding sequence is TGTGCCAGCAGTTTACCAGTGGGAAACACCATATATTTT.

The chain couples TRBV3-1 (or the pseudogene TRBV3-2) to TRBJ1-2; weak D call: TRBD1 (6 bases). The V gene's germline CDR1 is LGHDT and CDR2 YNNKEL (reference sequence). V lost 4 bases, J lost 8 bases, and 11 bases lay in between. There are 12 residues in the CDR3. Here the CDR3 DNA reads TGTGCCAGCAGCCTACAGGGCGGCGGCTACACCTTC. Translation: CASSLQGGGYTF.

The chain couples TRBV6-5 to TRBJ2-7; D possibly corresponds to TRBD1 (6 bases). Trimming pared 4 bases from V and 3 bases from J, leaving 10 bases between. There are 13 residues in the CDR3. CDR1 MNHEY and CDR2 SVGAGI come from the germline V gene. DNA of the CDR3: TGTGCCAGCAGTTCCCGCAGGGGCTACGAGCAGTACGTC. It codes for CASSSRRGYEQYV.

The rearrangement joins TRBV6-5 to TRBJ1-1, with TRBD1 as a possible D gene (5 bases). The germline V gene encodes CDR1 MNHEY and CDR2 SVGAGI. Trimming left V 0 bases short and J 5 bases short, with 10 bases between. The CDR3 sequence is 14 residues long. The CDR3 sequence: CASSYSWGGTEAFF. The CDR3, as DNA: TGTGCCAGCAGTTACTCGTGGGGGGGTACTGAAGCTTTCTTT.

V usage is TRBV5-5 and J usage is TRBJ1-1; 8 positions match TRBD1. The CDR3 has 14 residues. From germline, CDR1 is SGHKS and CDR2 YYEKEE (reference sequence). The V and J ends lost 4 bases and 2 bases, in that order; junction bases with no gene match: 4. Here the CDR3 reads CASSPDRGNTEAFF. CDR3 coding DNA: TGTGCCAGCAGCCCTGACAGGGGTAACACTGAAGCTTTCTTT.

The V call is TRBV28, the J call TRBJ1-1; tentatively, D is TRBD1 (5 bases). V dropped 4 bases and J dropped 6 bases, with 15 bases sitting between them. The germline V gene has CDR1 MDHEN and CDR2 SYDVKM. The CDR3 is 14 residues long. CDR3: CASSSPGTRPEAFF. The CDR3 nucleotides read TGTGCCAGCAGTTCCCCCGGGACTCGTCCTGAAGCTTTCTTT.

The gene calls are TRBV2 and TRBJ2-2, with 7 bases matching TRBD1. Germline V lookup: CDR1 SNHLY, CDR2 FYNNEI. With 4 bases clipped from V and 5 bases from J, the junction kept 7 bases outside the gene matches. The CDR3 loop spans 15 amino acids. This chain's CDR3 is CASSGEGQKTGELFF. CDR3 coding DNA: TGTGCCAGCAGTGGAGAGGGACAGAAAACCGGGGAGCTGTTTTTT.

V gene TRBV5-6 combines with J gene TRBJ1-2; 10 bases fit TRBD1. V lost 3 bases and J lost 4; bases outside the gene matches: 12. The CDR3 spans 17 residues. Per the germline V gene, CDR1 is SGHDT and CDR2 is YYEEEE. CDR3 in DNA: TGTGCCAGCAGCTGGGGACAGGGGACTGCTATCGGCTATGGCTACACCTTC. Encoded protein: CASSWGQGTAIGYGYTF.

This rearrangement joins TRBV5-6 to TRBJ2-2; tentatively, D is TRBD1 (6 bases). CDR3 length equals 17 residues. Germline CDR1 reads SGHDT; CDR2 reads YYEEEE. V gave up 2 bases and J gave up 5 bases, with 19 bases separating them. CDR3 residues: CASSLPTGKIRTGELFF. The CDR3 DNA sequence: TGTGCCAGCAGCTTACCCACAGGGAAGATTAGGACCGGGGAGCTGTTTTTT.

V is TRBV19 and J is TRBJ2-5, with a tentative D call TRBD1 (6 bases). The germline V gene has CDR1 LNHDA and CDR2 SQIVND (reference sequence). Trimming shortened V by 4 bases and J by 4 bases, and 10 bases separated the two germline ends. CDR3 size: 13 residues. The CDR3 sequence is CASSSQGPETQYF. The CDR3, as DNA: TGTGCCAGTAGTAGCCAGGGGCCAGAGACCCAGTACTTC.

V gene TRBV18 combines with J gene TRBJ2-4, with D possibly TRBD2 on 6 matching bases. Germline CDR1 KGHSH, CDR2 LQKENI. The CDR3 runs 17 residues. Deletions cut 1 base from V and 6 bases from J, with 19 bases between. The CDR3 bases are TGTGCCAGCTCACCACTCGGCGGAGGGCTGGTTTCAAACATTCAGTACTTC. As protein: CASSPLGGGLVSNIQYF.

The chain uses TRBV24-1 and TRBJ2-3; D may be TRBD1 (5 bases). This CDR3 region has 17 residues. Germline V lookup: CDR1 KGHDR, CDR2 SFDVKD. V gave up 3 bases and J gave up 5 bases, with 20 bases separating them. The CDR3 protein is CATSDEGAPANLDTQYF. The CDR3 DNA sequence: TGTGCCACCAGTGATGAAGGGGCCCCGGCAAATTTAGATACGCAGTATTTT.

The V call is TRBV18, the J call TRBJ1-5, with 7 positions matching TRBD1. The CDR3 extends over 15 amino acids. The V segment lost 3 bases and the J segment 1 base; nucleotides outside the gene matches: 3. Germline values: CDR1 KGHSH, CDR2 LQKENI. CDR3 sequence (DNA): TGTGCCAGCTCACCGGGACAGTTAAGCAATCAGCCCCAGCATTTT. Amino acids: CASSPGQLSNQPQHF.

CDR3 sequence (DNA): TGTGCCAGTAGGGGACAGGGGAGTTCACCCCTCCACTTT. This translates into CASRGQGSSPLHF. The rearrangement joins TRBV27 to TRBJ1-6; TRBD1 aligns across 10 bases. CDR3 size: 13 residues. CDR1 is MNHEY and CDR2 is SMNVEV in the germline V gene (reference sequence). The junction had 5 bases not matched to a gene; V was cut back by 9 bases and J by 9 bases.

The rearrangement uses TRBV7-2 and TRBJ2-3; tentatively, D is TRBD1 (5 bases). Germline V gene sequence: CDR1 SGHTA, CDR2 FQGNSA. The CDR3 loop spans 15 amino acids. V gave up 1 base and J gave up 1 base, with 9 bases separating them. DNA of the CDR3: TGTGCCAGCAGCTTAGAGCGACAGCGCACAGATACGCAGTATTTT. It yields the protein CASSLERQRTDTQYF. The full variable domain, its missing parts supplied by reference TRBV7-2 and TRBJ2-3, is GAGVSQSPSNKVTEKGKDVELRCDPISGHTALYWYRQSLGQGLEFLIYFQGNSAPDKSGLPSDRFSAERTGGSVSTLTIQRTQQEDSAVYLCASSLERQRTDTQYFGPGTRLTVL.

The gene calls are TRBV5-1 and TRBJ2-7, with D perhaps matching TRBD2 (5 bases). V was cut by 0 bases and J by 0 bases, with 7 bases left in between. This CDR3 contains 14 residues. CDR1 is SGHRS, CDR2 YFSETQ, per germline. CDR3 sequence: CASSLGGYSYEQYF. The CDR3 DNA follows: TGCGCCAGCAGCTTGGGAGGGTACTCCTACGAGCAGTACTTC.

This clone showed up just once. The chain carries TRBV12-5 and TRBJ2-6, with 7 bases fitting TRBD1. Germline CDR1 LGHNT, CDR2 FRNRAP. V shed 5 bases and J 0 bases; nucleotides not matched to a gene: 7. CDR3 size: 17 residues. As DNA, the CDR3 is TGTGCTAGTGGTCTCGGACAGGTCAGCTCTGGGGCCAACGTCCTGACTTTC. Protein: CASGLGQVSSGANVLTF.

This clone was observed a handful of times. CDR3 protein: CASTPNRATNEKLFF. Here the CDR3 DNA reads TGTGCCAGCACCCCTAACAGGGCAACTAATGAAAAACTGTTTTTT. The rearrangement uses TRBV28 and TRBJ1-4; a weak D match, TRBD1 (6 bases). Germline V gene sequence: CDR1 MDHEN, CDR2 SYDVKM. V was cut by 7 bases and J by 0 bases, with 12 bases left in between. The CDR3 contains 15 residues.

The chain has TRBV5-4 and TRBJ1-6; tentative D call: TRBD1 (5 bases). V lost 3 bases, J lost 7 bases, and 14 bases lay in between. The germline V gene has CDR1 SGHNT and CDR2 YYREEE (reference sequence). CDR3 length equals 15 residues. The CDR3, as DNA: TGTGCCAGCAGCTCCGGGGGATTACAAAATTCACCCCTCCACTTT. Translation gives CASSSGGLQNSPLHF. Using reference TRBV5-4 and TRBJ1-6 for the parts outside the CDR3, the full variable domain is ETGVTQSPTHLIKTRGQQVTLRCSSQSGHNTVSWYQQALGQGPQFIFQYYREEENGRGNFPPRFSGLQFPNYSSELNVNALELDDSALYLCASSSGGLQNSPLHFGNGTRLTVT.

The chain combines TRBV27 with TRBJ2-2; D ambiguous. The CDR3 length is 13 residues. CDR1 and CDR2 from the germline V gene are MNHEY and SMNVEV (reference sequence). Deletions cut 5 bases from V and 4 bases from J, with 8 bases between. The CDR3 loop reads CASSMGPTGELFF. The CDR3 DNA reads TGTGCCAGCAGTATGGGCCCCACCGGGGAGCTGTTTTTT.

The J gene is TRBJ1-2, the V gene TRBV20-1, with D possibly matching TRBD1 (6 bases). CDR1 and CDR2 from the germline V gene are DFQATT and SNEGSKA (reference sequence). V lost 3 bases and J 8 bases, leaving 16 bases between the germline ends. The CDR3 has 13 residues. CDR3 in amino acids: CSASEQGVRGYTF. CDR3 nucleotides: TGCAGTGCTAGTGAACAGGGTGTACGCGGCTACACCTTC.

This chain connects TRBV5-1 to TRBJ1-1; 7 nucleotides agree with TRBD1. This CDR3 spans 15 amino acids. With V trimmed by 5 bases and J by 1 base, 8 bases remained unmatched. Germline-derived CDR1 and CDR2 are SGHRS and YFSETQ. In nucleotides, the CDR3 is TGCGCCAGCAGAAGACAGGGCGGTGGGAACACTGAAGCTTTCTTT. Its protein is CASRRQGGGNTEAFF.

The chain recombines TRBV19 with TRBJ2-1; 9 bases agree with TRBD2. The CDR3 has 15 residues. Germline CDR1 is LNHDA and CDR2 is SQIVND (reference sequence). In DNA, the CDR3 is TGTGCTTCTAAAGCGGGGGGCGACTCCTACAATGAGCAGTTCTTC. This encodes CASKAGGDSYNEQFF.

In its sample, this clone was seen a few times. The chain uses TRBV6-4 and TRBJ1-5; D is ambiguous. Germline CDR1 and CDR2: MRHNA and SNTAGT. The CDR3 runs to 12 residues. The V end lost 3 bases, the J end lost 4 bases, and 4 bases lay between the germline ends. The CDR3: CASSDLNQPQHF. DNA of the CDR3: TGTGCCAGCAGTGATTTAAATCAGCCCCAGCATTTT.

This clone was recorded once. The V and J genes are TRBV28 and TRBJ1-4; 7 bases fit TRBD1. Trimming cost V 4 bases and J 3 bases; bases outside gene matches: 5. The length of the CDR3 is 15 residues. Germline values: CDR1 MDHEN, CDR2 SYDVKM. The CDR3 DNA reads as TGTGCCAGCAGTTCCCGGGACAGCCCTAATGAAAAACTGTTTTTT. It encodes CASSSRDSPNEKLFF.